This T cell receptor (beta chain) is from a study of T cell changes during pregnancy in multiple sclerosis. CDR1 SGHVS and CDR2 FNYEAQ come from the germline V gene. CDR3 length: 17 residues. V was pared by 2 bases and J by 5 bases, with 11 bases of the junction left unmatched. The protocol was immunoSEQ multiplex PCR, while the TCRdb copy is restricted to in-frame clones and leaves out a portion. The table includes some 75,000 clones, about 96% detected once. This clone has just one count. The material was peripheral blood, obtained in the second trimester of pregnancy. This chain uses TRBV7-6 with TRBJ2-1, with 8 bases lining up with TRBD2. The TCR sequence derives from a female donor with multiple sclerosis, enrolled in a pregnancy study. The CDR3 loop is CASSLTAGTRGDNEQFF. The CDR3 region has the DNA TGTGCCAGCAGCTTAACCGCCGGGACTAGGGGGGACAATGAGCAGTTCTTC. Together with reference TRBV7-6 and TRBJ2-1, the CDR3 gives the full variable domain: GAGVSQSPRYKVTKRGQDVALRCDPISGHVSLYWYRQALGQGPEFLTYFNYEAQQDKSGLPNDRFSAERPEGSISTLTIQRTEQRDSAMYRCASSLTAGTRGDNEQFFGPGTRLTVL.